These 10 T cell receptor beta chains share one sample of origin, sequenced in a study of T-cell reconstitution after alpha-beta-depleted transplantation in children. Unique molecular identifiers were used to barcode this TCRbeta library. TCRdb ran MiXCR on the PCR reads and lists one entry per CDR3 protein. Here the sample spans fewer than 250,000 distinct CDR3 sequences, around a sixth being singletons. The sample was PBMCs, mostly from graft donor cells, taken 360 days after TCRalphabeta/CD19-depleted stem cell transplant. The source of these receptors is a male patient aged 2-15 years who had a stem cell transplant for acute lymphoblastic leukemia, so the T cells may come from the graft donor.

Only a few counts were recorded for this clonotype. V and J are TRBV7-2 and TRBJ2-1; weak D call: TRBD2 (6 bases). CDR1 and CDR2 from the germline V gene are SGHTA and FQGNSA. V dropped 1 base and J dropped 5 bases, with 12 bases sitting between them. The CDR3 totals 15 residues. The CDR3 protein is CASSLGLVGDNEQFF. Here the CDR3 DNA reads TGTGCCAGCAGCTTAGGACTAGTCGGGGACAATGAGCAGTTCTTC.

This clonotype was observed a few times. The chain links TRBV11-2 to TRBJ2-5; the D is unclear. The V end lost 5 bases, the J end lost 5 bases, and 9 bases lay between the germline ends. The CDR3 is 12 residues long. Germline CDR1 SGHAT, CDR2 FQNNGV. CDR3 sequence reads: CASSRSLETQYF. CDR3 coding DNA: TGTGCCAGCAGCCGCTCGCTCGAGACCCAGTACTTC. The full variable domain, in which reference TRBV11-2 and TRBJ2-5 provide the parts outside the CDR3, is EAGVAQSPRYKIIEKRQSVAFWCNPISGHATLYWYQQILGQGPKLLIQFQNNGVVDDSQLPKDRFSAERLKGVDSTLKIQPAKLEDSAVYLCASSRSLETQYFGPGTRLLVL.

This clonotype appeared many times. This chain joins TRBV5-1 and TRBJ2-3; tentatively, D is TRBD2 (6 bases). Germline V CDR1 and CDR2: SGHRS, YFSETQ. V dropped 4 bases and J dropped 0 bases, with 9 bases sitting between them. CDR3 length: 14 amino acids. In DNA form, the CDR3 reads TGCGCCAGCAGCATGGGACTGAGCACAGATACGCAGTATTTT. It translates to CASSMGLSTDTQYF.

This clonotype was counted between two and nine times. The chain recombines TRBV6-1 with TRBJ1-3, with D possibly TRBD1 on 6 matching bases. V shed 6 bases and J shed 4 bases, with 13 bases lying between them. The germline gives CDR1 MNHNS, CDR2 SASEGT. The CDR3 is 14 residues long. Here the CDR3 reads CASSRTGIGNTIYF. The CDR3 DNA is TGTGCCAGCAGCCGAACAGGGATAGGAAACACCATATATTTT.

This clonotype occurred a few times. The chain couples TRBV5-6 to TRBJ2-5, with D unresolved. The germline V and J ends were trimmed by 2 bases and 5 bases, with 13 bases remaining between them. The germline CDR1 and CDR2 sequences are SGHDT and YYEEEE. The CDR3 extends over 14 amino acids. CDR3: CASSLRSGSETQYF. The DNA of the CDR3 is TGTGCCAGCAGCTTACGATCCGGATCGGAGACCCAGTACTTC. Looking up the rest from reference TRBV5-6 and TRBJ2-5 gives the full variable domain: DAGVTQSPTHLIKTRGQQVTLRCSPKSGHDTVSWYQQALGQGPQFIFQYYEEEERQRGNFPDRFSGHQFPNYSSELNVNALLLGDSALYLCASSLRSGSETQYFGPGTRLLVL.

V gene TRBV20-1 combines with J gene TRBJ1-1; no firm D call. Germline V gives CDR1 DFQATT, CDR2 SNEGSKA (reference sequence). V was trimmed by 1 base and J by 5 bases, leaving 14 bases between them. This CDR3 contains 14 residues. The CDR3 DNA sequence: TGCAGTGCTAGAGCTATCGGCGGAAGAACTGAAGCTTTCTTT. Translation gives CSARAIGGRTEAFF.

CDR3 bases: TGTGCCAGCAGTTACACGGACTACAACTACGAGCAGTACTTC. Translation gives CASSYTDYNYEQYF. The rearrangement joins TRBV6-5 to TRBJ2-7; maybe TRBD2 (6 bases). The CDR3 totals 14 residues. Per germline, CDR1 MNHEY and CDR2 SVGAGI. V was clipped by 2 bases and J by 3 bases, with 11 bases between them.

The V gene is TRBV4-2, the J gene TRBJ2-7; D might be TRBD1 (6 bases). The CDR3 extends over 15 amino acids. V was trimmed by 0 bases and J by 1 base, leaving 10 bases between them. Germline values: CDR1 LGHNA, CDR2 YNFKEQ. CDR3 sequence (DNA): TGTGCCAGCAGCCAAGAACTCAGGGGATCCTACGAGCAGTACTTC. Translated: CASSQELRGSYEQYF.

This clonotype has a handful of counts. The rearrangement joins TRBV5-1 to TRBJ1-2; 7 bases line up with TRBD1. The germline V gene encodes CDR1 SGHRS and CDR2 YFSETQ. The CDR3 runs 13 residues. The V and J ends lost 1 base and 8 bases, in that order; junction bases with no gene match: 5. CDR3 coding DNA: TGCGCCAGCAGCTTGAGACAGGGACAAGGCTACACCTTC. Translation: CASSLRQGQGYTF. Full variable domain (missing parts from reference TRBV5-1 and TRBJ1-2): KAGVTQTPRYLIKTRGQQVTLSCSPISGHRSVSWYQQTPGQGLQFLFEYFSETQRNKGNFPGRFSGRQFSNSRSEMNVSTLELGDSALYLCASSLRQGQGYTFGSGTRLTVV.

This clonotype was detected only a few times. The CDR3 nucleotides read TGTGCCAGCAGCTTATTCGTATACTATGAGCAGTTCTTC. This encodes CASSLFVYYEQFF. The rearrangement links TRBV7-7 to TRBJ2-1; D remains ambiguous. The CDR3 is 13 residues long. CDR1 and CDR2 (germline): SSHAT, FNYEAQ (reference sequence). Trimming removed 2 bases from V and 8 bases from J, with 10 bases in between. The whole variable domain, remainder taken from reference TRBV7-7 and TRBJ2-1, is GAGVSQSPRYKVTKRGQDVTLRCDPISSHATLYWYQQALGQGPEFLTYFNYEAQPDKSGLPSDRFSAERPEGSISTLTIQRTEQRDSAMYRCASSLFVYYEQFFGPGTRLTVL.